What follows are 3 T cell receptor beta chains derived from one specimen sequenced in a study of T cells in women clearing cervical HPV infection (dated by TCRdb to between 2017 and 2018). Libraries were constructed by the immunoSEQ multiplex PCR assay. In TCRdb, the immuneACCESS table is reduced to in-frame sequences with V and J assigned. These tables do not hold every clone; where another copy was compared, an unresolved V gene accounts for under half, and the others remain unexplained. The table for this sample shows 20,000 to 25,000 clones. Of the sample, over 5.5% falls within the top ten clones. Sequencing was done on a sample of blood buffy coat. Every receptor here comes from a woman aged 18-70 years with a cervical HPV16 infection that either progressed to CIN3+ or cleared (not recorded which).

Concerning this clone: The sequenced fragment ends 3 residues before the CDR3 boundary, so the rest is inferred from the germline J gene. V is TRBV11-2 and J is TRBJ2-6; TRBD1 matches 8 bases. Germline V lookup: CDR1 SGHAT, CDR2 FQNNGV. V gave up 5 bases and J gave up 2 bases; unmatched junction bases: 2. The CDR3 spans 15 residues. The covered CDR3 bases are TGTGCCAGCAGCCTGGACAGGGCTGGGGCCAACGTC. As protein: CASSLDRAGANV. The CDR3 reads in full as CASSLDRAGANVLTF.

This clone is labeled medium-sized based on frequency. With the read ending 3 residues before the CDR3 end, the germline J gene is used to fill in that end. V gene TRBV29-1 combines with J gene TRBJ2-1, with 13 positions matching TRBD2. This CDR3 has 16 amino acids. V was pared by 3 bases and J by 9 bases, with 11 bases of the junction left unmatched. The V gene's germline CDR1 is SQVTM and CDR2 ANQGSEA. CDR3 in amino acids: CSVEGQTSGRAGEQFF. CDR3 DNA, as far as it was read: TGCAGCGTTGAGGGGCAAACTAGCGGGAGGGCGGGTGAG.

Of note for this clone: Read coverage stops 3 residues before the CDR3 terminus; the germline J gene supplies the remainder. V usage is TRBV6-2 or TRBV6-3 and J usage is TRBJ1-1; 7 bases are a match to TRBD1. The length of the CDR3 is 15 residues. CDR1 is MNHEY and CDR2 is SVGEGT in the germline V gene. V shed 7 bases, J shed 0 bases, and the junction held 8 bases outside the gene matches. The CDR3 bases that were read are TGTGCCAGCATACCAGGGGGAACTATGAACACTGAA. As protein: CASIPGGTMNTE. The complete CDR3 reads CASIPGGTMNTEAFF.